The 22 T cell receptor beta chains reported below all come from one sample, sequenced in a study of shared clonotypes between healthy human individuals. Sequencing was performed with immunoSEQ multiplex PCR; in TCRdb, only in-frame clones are kept and a portion is missing. The sample contains some 500,000 clones, 95% to 97% of which appear only once. The sequenced material came from naive CD4+ T cells sorted from blood. Subset reported: CD45RA+ positively selected. These receptors came from a woman in her 30s in good health.

The chain carries TRBV4-1 and TRBJ2-7; tentatively, D is TRBD2 (6 bases). Germline V lookup: CDR1 MGHRA, CDR2 YSYEKL. The CDR3 consists of 16 residues. V lost 1 base and J lost 5, with 18 bases in between. The CDR3, as DNA: TGCGCCAGCAGCCAAGTAAGACGGGACTTCTTTAACGAGCAGTACTTC. The encoded protein is CASSQVRRDFFNEQYF.

V usage is TRBV29-1 and J usage is TRBJ2-7, with TRBD2 matching over 11 bases. Germline CDR1 SQVTM, CDR2 ANQGSEA. Trimming took 1 base from V and 7 from J; bases not matched to a gene: 9. This CDR3 is built from 15 residues. CDR3 loop: CSVEAKIAGGGEQYF. CDR3 DNA: TGCAGCGTTGAAGCCAAGATAGCGGGAGGGGGGGAGCAGTACTTC.

The CDR3 spells CASSLDRFEQFF. The CDR3 bases are TGTGCCAGCAGCTTAGATCGCTTTGAGCAGTTCTTC. This chain links TRBV11-2 with TRBJ2-1; D is unresolved. The germline CDR1 and CDR2 sequences are SGHAT and FQNNGV. This CDR3 contains 12 residues. V shed 0 bases and J shed 9 bases, with 6 bases lying between them.

The gene calls are TRBV10-3 and TRBJ2-7; TRBD2 agrees at 12 bases. V was pared by 6 bases and J by 5 bases, with 5 bases of the junction left unmatched. Germline V lookup: CDR1 ENHRY, CDR2 SYGVKD. The CDR3 loop spans 14 amino acids. For the CDR3, the DNA is TGTGCCATCAGCCGACTAGCGGGAGAGGACGAGCAGTACTTC. Its protein is CAISRLAGEDEQYF.

The chain couples TRBV11-3 to TRBJ2-3; perhaps TRBD1 as D (5 bases). Trimming shortened V by 1 base and J by 10 bases, and 12 bases separated the two germline ends. The CDR3 is made up of 13 amino acids. From germline, CDR1 is SGHNT and CDR2 YENEEA. The CDR3 nucleotides read TGTGCCAGCAGCTTAGGCCCGACAGAAGCGCAGTATTTT. It translates to CASSLGPTEAQYF.

The sample holds a few counts of this clone. The J gene is TRBJ1-5, the V gene TRBV19, with D tentatively TRBD1 (6 bases). CDR1 and CDR2 (germline): LNHDA, SQIVND (reference sequence). Trimming cost V 6 bases and J 3 bases, with 9 bases left between them. The CDR3 spans 13 residues. This chain's CDR3 is CASSAGDNQPQHF. In nucleotides, the CDR3 is TGTGCCAGTAGCGCAGGGGACAATCAGCCCCAGCATTTT.

The rearrangement uses TRBV6-1 and TRBJ2-5; no reliable D call. V was cut by 6 bases and J by 5 bases, with 10 bases left in between. From germline, CDR1 is MNHNS and CDR2 SASEGT. The CDR3 runs to 12 residues. The CDR3 DNA is TGTGCCAGCAGGTGGGCCGGGGAGACCCAGTACTTC. The encoded protein is CASRWAGETQYF.

The J gene is TRBJ2-1, the V gene TRBV27; 10 bases line up with TRBD2. With V trimmed by 2 bases and J by 9 bases, 19 bases remained unmatched. This CDR3 is built from 19 residues. The germline V gene has CDR1 MNHEY and CDR2 SMNVEV (reference sequence). The CDR3, as DNA: TGTGCCAGCAGTTTAGAAGGCCCCTGGGGAGCGGGAGGGTTCCTTGAGCAGTTCTTC. It specifies CASSLEGPWGAGGFLEQFF.

The chain is built from TRBV7-9 and TRBJ2-2, with a weak D call TRBD2 (5 bases). CDR1 is SEHNR and CDR2 is FQNEAQ in the germline V gene (reference sequence). The CDR3 loop spans 14 amino acids. V lost 1 base and J 8 bases, leaving 11 bases between the germline ends. The CDR3 region has the DNA TGTGCCAGCAGCTTAGGGGAGCTGTCGGGGGAGCTGTTTTTT. It codes for CASSLGELSGELFF. The whole variable domain, remainder taken from reference TRBV7-9 and TRBJ2-2, is DTGVSQNPRHKITKRGQNVTFRCDPISEHNRLYWYRQTLGQGPEFLTYFQNEAQLEKSRLLSDRFSAERPKGSFSTLEIQRTEQGDSAMYLCASSLGELSGELFFGEGSRLTVL.

The V gene is TRBV10-2, the J gene TRBJ1-5; perhaps TRBD1 as D (6 bases). Trimming left V 8 bases short and J 4 bases short, with 12 bases between. The CDR3 is 13 amino acids. Per germline, CDR1 WSHSY and CDR2 SAAADI. CDR3 residues: CASLGGANQPQHF. For the CDR3, the DNA is TGCGCCAGCCTGGGGGGGGCGAATCAGCCCCAGCATTTT.

This chain joins TRBV5-1 and TRBJ1-3; 7 bases fit TRBD1. This CDR3 is 15 amino acids long. The V and J ends lost 4 bases and 0 bases, in that order; junction bases with no gene match: 4. Germline V gene data show CDR1 as SGHRS and CDR2 as YFSETQ. CDR3 DNA: TGCGCCAGCAGCCAAGACAGGGCCTCTGGAAACACCATATATTTT. Residues: CASSQDRASGNTIYF. The whole variable domain, filled in from reference TRBV5-1 and TRBJ1-3, reads KAGVTQTPRYLIKTRGQQVTLSCSPISGHRSVSWYQQTPGQGLQFLFEYFSETQRNKGNFPGRFSGRQFSNSRSEMNVSTLELGDSALYLCASSQDRASGNTIYFGEGSWLTVV.

V gene TRBV28 combines with J gene TRBJ2-7; 7 bases are a match to TRBD2. CDR1 is MDHEN, CDR2 SYDVKM, per germline. This CDR3 is 14 amino acids long. V trimming: 8 bases; J trimming: 3 bases; junction bases outside the gene matches: 10. The CDR3 DNA reads as TGTGCCAGCTACAGCGGGGCAGCCTACTACGAGCAGTACTTC. This translates into CASYSGAAYYEQYF.

V gene TRBV5-1 combines with J gene TRBJ1-1, with TRBD1 identical over 7 bases. With V trimmed by 4 bases and J by 2 bases, 5 bases remained unmatched. Germline assignment: CDR1 SGHRS and CDR2 YFSETQ. The CDR3 has 14 amino acids. This CDR3 reads CASSRTGRNTEAFF. The CDR3 bases are TGCGCCAGCAGCAGGACAGGAAGAAACACTGAAGCTTTCTTT. The entire variable domain, with the rest obtained from reference TRBV5-1 and TRBJ1-1, is as follows: KAGVTQTPRYLIKTRGQQVTLSCSPISGHRSVSWYQQTPGQGLQFLFEYFSETQRNKGNFPGRFSGRQFSNSRSEMNVSTLELGDSALYLCASSRTGRNTEAFFGQGTRLTVV.

CDR3 DNA: TGTGCCAGCAGCCAAGACAGAACTAATTCACCCCTCCACTTT. This codes for CASSQDRTNSPLHF. This chain joins TRBV14 and TRBJ1-6; no firm D call. The V gene's germline CDR1 is SGHDN and CDR2 FVKESK. The CDR3 contains 14 residues. Trimming took 0 bases from V and 6 from J, leaving 6 bases between them.

The chain joins TRBV11-2 to TRBJ2-1; D is unresolved. Germline values: CDR1 SGHAT, CDR2 FQNNGV. This CDR3 contains 13 residues. Trimming removed 0 bases from V and 9 bases from J, with 9 bases in between. Written as DNA, the CDR3 is TGTGCCAGCAGCTTAGATCGGTGGCGTGAGCAGTTCTTC. Translating it yields CASSLDRWREQFF.

The rearrangement joins TRBV2 to TRBJ1-5; 9 bases map to TRBD1. V was pared by 1 base and J by 6 bases, with 10 bases of the junction left unmatched. Germline CDR1 SNHLY, CDR2 FYNNEI. The CDR3 consists of 17 residues. CDR3 sequence reads: CASSEGFGQGTTQPQHF. The CDR3 coding sequence is TGTGCCAGCAGTGAAGGGTTTGGACAGGGGACGACTCAGCCCCAGCATTTT.

The chain carries TRBV30 and TRBJ2-7, with D maybe TRBD1 (6 bases). The CDR3 extends over 11 amino acids. V lost 8 bases, J lost 5 bases, and 13 bases lay in between. Germline CDR1 is GTSNPN and CDR2 is SVGIG (reference sequence). CDR3 DNA: TGTGCCCTTACAGGGTTCGACGAGCAGTACTTC. Translated, it gives CALTGFDEQYF.

The rearrangement joins TRBV7-9 to TRBJ2-4; D uncertain. V dropped 5 bases and J dropped 0 bases, with 20 bases sitting between them. The CDR3 contains 18 residues. Germline values: CDR1 SEHNR, CDR2 FQNEAQ (reference sequence). The chain's CDR3 is CASSPAGDSFLAKNIQYF. Here the CDR3 DNA reads TGTGCCAGCAGCCCGGCTGGGGATTCGTTTCTAGCCAAAAACATTCAGTACTTC.

The rearrangement joins TRBV7-9 to TRBJ2-5; TRBD2 matches 9 bases. The CDR3 length is 14 residues. Looked up from germline, CDR1 is SEHNR and CDR2 is FQNEAQ (reference sequence). Germline trimming cut 7 bases from V and 4 bases from J; bases unmatched to any gene: 7. CDR3: CASTRGTSIETQYF. CDR3 bases: TGTGCCAGCACCCGGGGGACTAGCATAGAGACCCAGTACTTC.

Concerning this clone itself: Its ends do not fully match the called genes, so a read error is possible. The chain recombines TRBV7-3 with TRBJ2-7, with 9 nucleotides matching TRBD1. This CDR3 region has 13 residues. Germline CDR1 SGHTA, CDR2 FQGTGA. CDR3 loop: CASSVTGGNEQYF. The CDR3 DNA follows: TGTGCCAGCAGCGTAACAGGGGGCAACGAGCAGTACTTC.

The chain recombines TRBV7-9 with TRBJ2-7, with 8 bases that match TRBD2. Germline V gives CDR1 SEHNR, CDR2 FQNEAQ (reference sequence). The CDR3 is 14 residues long. V was pared by 3 bases and J by 3 bases, with 4 bases of the junction left unmatched. CDR3 loop: CASSFSGKNYEQYF. The CDR3 DNA reads TGTGCCAGCAGCTTTAGCGGGAAGAACTACGAGCAGTACTTC. The full variable domain, in which reference TRBV7-9 and TRBJ2-7 provide the parts outside the CDR3, is DTGVSQNPRHKITKRGQNVTFRCDPISEHNRLYWYRQTLGQGPEFLTYFQNEAQLEKSRLLSDRFSAERPKGSFSTLEIQRTEQGDSAMYLCASSFSGKNYEQYFGPGTRLTVT.

The J gene is TRBJ2-7, the V gene TRBV7-4; 12 bases agree with TRBD1. Losses at the gene ends were 5 bases for V and 5 bases for J; bases not matched to a gene: 7. The germline V gene encodes CDR1 SGHVT and CDR2 SQSDAQ. This CDR3 has 15 amino acids. The CDR3 is CASSPLGQGADEQYF. CDR3 nucleotides: TGTGCCAGCAGCCCCCTGGGACAGGGGGCGGACGAGCAGTACTTC. Using reference TRBV7-4 and TRBJ2-7 for the parts outside the CDR3, the full variable domain is GAGVSQSPRYKVAKRGRDVALRCDSISGHVTLYWYRQTLGQGSEVLTYSQSDAQRDKSGRPSGRFSAERPERSVSTLKIQRTEQGDSAVYLCASSPLGQGADEQYFGPGTRLTVT.